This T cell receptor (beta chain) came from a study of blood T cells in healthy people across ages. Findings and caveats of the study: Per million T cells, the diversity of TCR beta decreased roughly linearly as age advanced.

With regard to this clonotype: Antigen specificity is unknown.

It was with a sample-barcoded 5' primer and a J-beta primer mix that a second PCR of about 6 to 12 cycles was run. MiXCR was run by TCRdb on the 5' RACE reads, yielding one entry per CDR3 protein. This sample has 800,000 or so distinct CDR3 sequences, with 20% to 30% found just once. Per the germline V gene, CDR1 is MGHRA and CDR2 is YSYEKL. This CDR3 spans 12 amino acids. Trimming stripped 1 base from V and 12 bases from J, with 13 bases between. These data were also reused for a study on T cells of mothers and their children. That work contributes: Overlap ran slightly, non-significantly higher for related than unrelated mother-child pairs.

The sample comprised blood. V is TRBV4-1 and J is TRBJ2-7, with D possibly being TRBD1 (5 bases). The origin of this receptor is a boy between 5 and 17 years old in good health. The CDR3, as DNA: TGCGCCAGCAGCCAAGTAGGGGCCAGACGGTACTTC. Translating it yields CASSQVGARRYF.